Below are 28 T cell receptor beta chains sequenced from a single sample in a study of blood T cell repertoires in COVID-19. Method: immunoSEQ multiplex PCR; TCRdb's copy keeps in-frame clones and lacks some. Among a few hundred thousand clones listed, 70% to 90% were seen once. The sample taken for sequencing was peripheral blood. Receptors were obtained from a woman aged 25 to 39 who had recovered from COVID-19.

The J gene is TRBJ1-4, the V gene TRBV11-2, with a tentative D call TRBD1 (6 bases). Germline V lookup: CDR1 SGHAT, CDR2 FQNNGV. This CDR3 has 15 amino acids. V was shortened by 5 bases and J by 4 bases, with 14 bases between the two germline ends. The CDR3 DNA follows: TGTGCCAGCAGCGCAGGACAGAGCCTTAATGAAAAACTGTTTTTT. It is translated as CASSAGQSLNEKLFF.

The chain couples TRBV15 to TRBJ1-2, with TRBD1 identical over 9 bases. V was pared by 1 base and J by 4 bases, with 7 bases of the junction left unmatched. Germline assignment: CDR1 LNHNV and CDR2 YYDKDF (reference sequence). The CDR3 has 16 residues. The CDR3 DNA reads as TGTGCCACCAGCAGAGGGGGGACAGGGCGAGGCTATGGCTACACCTTC. Its translation is CATSRGGTGRGYGYTF.

As for this clone: This sample includes further DNA sequences coding for the same CDR3. The chain recombines TRBV29-1 with TRBJ2-1, with a possible D match to TRBD1 (6 bases). Germline V gives CDR1 SQVTM, CDR2 ANQGSEA. V was pared by 3 bases and J by 3 bases, with 6 bases between. CDR3 size: 12 residues. This CDR3 is CSVDRGYNEQFF. The CDR3 DNA reads TGCAGCGTTGACAGGGGCTACAATGAGCAGTTCTTC.

The chain carries TRBV6-5 and TRBJ2-1; D call uncertain. V was pared by 1 base and J by 6 bases, with 7 bases between. Looked up from germline, CDR1 is MNHEY and CDR2 is SVGAGI. The CDR3 spans 13 residues. The CDR3 nucleotides read TGTGCCAGCAGTTACTACCTCGGCAATGAGCAGTTCTTC. Translating it yields CASSYYLGNEQFF.

J is TRBJ2-6 and V is TRBV4-1, with 8 bases lining up with TRBD1. CDR3 size: 17 residues. Germline CDR1 MGHRA, CDR2 YSYEKL. After removal of 1 base from V and 4 bases from J, the junction contained 6 bases not matched to a gene. In DNA form, the CDR3 reads TGCGCCAGCAGCCAAGGTCAGGGGGCTGGAGGGGCCAACGTCCTGACTTTC. This sequence encodes CASSQGQGAGGANVLTF.

This chain links TRBV7-9 with TRBJ1-1; 7 nucleotides agree with TRBD1. With 1 base clipped from V and 4 bases from J, the junction kept 6 bases outside the gene matches. The germline gives CDR1 SEHNR, CDR2 FQNEAQ (reference sequence). The CDR3 extends over 15 amino acids. CDR3 in amino acids: CASSLVAQGITEAFF. DNA for the CDR3: TGTGCCAGCAGCTTAGTCGCACAGGGGATCACTGAAGCTTTCTTT.

V is TRBV6-1 and J is TRBJ1-1, with D uncertain. Germline CDR1 reads MNHNS; CDR2 reads SASEGT. CDR3 length equals 14 residues. V dropped 3 bases and J dropped 4 bases, with 12 bases sitting between them. CDR3: CASSEPSAGTEAFF. In DNA, the CDR3 is TGTGCCAGCAGTGAGCCCAGCGCCGGCACTGAAGCTTTCTTT.

This clone is a singleton in its sample. The rearrangement uses TRBV19 and TRBJ1-1; D ambiguous. V shed 5 bases and J shed 1 base, with 14 bases lying between them. The CDR3 contains 15 residues. Germline CDR1 LNHDA, CDR2 SQIVND (reference sequence). The CDR3: CASSLRLAGNTEAFF. CDR3 nucleotides: TGTGCCAGTAGTCTCCGCCTCGCGGGGAACACTGAAGCTTTCTTT.

As concerns this clone: This sample includes further DNA sequences coding for the same CDR3. V is TRBV5-8 and J is TRBJ2-1, with 12 bases matching TRBD2. Germline V CDR1 and CDR2: SGHTS, YDEGEE. The CDR3 runs 15 residues. V trimming: 8 bases; J trimming: 4 bases; junction bases outside the gene matches: 7. This CDR3 is CASSSGTSGYNEQFF. The CDR3 DNA reads TGTGCCAGTTCGTCCGGGACTAGCGGGTACAATGAGCAGTTCTTC.

The chain links TRBV3-1 (or the pseudogene TRBV3-2) to TRBJ2-4; D gene ambiguous. Germline V lookup: CDR1 LGHDT, CDR2 YNNKEL (reference sequence). Trimming left V 1 base short and J 5 bases short, with 3 bases between. The CDR3 has 12 amino acids. The CDR3 is CASSQAENIQYF. DNA for the CDR3: TGTGCCAGCAGCCAAGCGGAAAACATTCAGTACTTC.

J is TRBJ2-5 and V is TRBV27; the D gene is possibly TRBD1 (5 bases). The CDR3 is 14 residues long. Trimming removed 5 bases at V and 5 bases at J, with 15 bases between. Germline assignment: CDR1 MNHEY and CDR2 SMNVEV (reference sequence). As DNA, the CDR3 is TGTGCCAGCAGTCTGTGGGGCTTCGGGGAGACCCAGTACTTC. This sequence encodes CASSLWGFGETQYF.

The chain recombines TRBV15 with TRBJ2-7; TRBD1 agrees at 12 bases. The CDR3 covers 16 residues. Looked up from germline, CDR1 is LNHNV and CDR2 is YYDKDF (reference sequence). The V segment lost 5 bases and the J segment 5 bases; nucleotides outside the gene matches: 10. CDR3 bases: TGTGCCACCAGCCACTGGGGACAGGGGGCTTTGGACGAGCAGTACTTC. This gives the protein CATSHWGQGALDEQYF.

This CDR3 reads CASSRDSYNEQFF. CDR3 sequence (DNA): TGTGCCAGCAGCCGGGACAGCTACAATGAGCAGTTCTTC. The rearrangement uses TRBV2 and TRBJ2-1; 7 bases are a match to TRBD1. CDR3 size: 13 residues. Germline CDR1 is SNHLY and CDR2 is FYNNEI. V shed 6 bases, J shed 3 bases, and the junction held 2 bases outside the gene matches.

This clone occurred many times. This chain connects TRBV28 to TRBJ1-2; possible D gene TRBD1, 6 bases. V lost 5 bases, J lost 4 bases, and 17 bases lay in between. From germline, CDR1 is MDHEN and CDR2 SYDVKM. The CDR3 has 15 residues. Here the CDR3 DNA reads TGTGCCAGCAGTGAAAAAGGGGCAGGGGCCTATGGCTACACCTTC. Translating it yields CASSEKGAGAYGYTF.

The chain links TRBV27 to TRBJ1-4, with no clear D. The CDR3 has 14 residues. The germline V gene has CDR1 MNHEY and CDR2 SMNVEV (reference sequence). V was cut by 5 bases and J by 1 base, with 8 bases left in between. CDR3 in amino acids: CASSLQKTNEKLFF. CDR3 coding DNA: TGTGCCAGCAGTCTTCAGAAAACTAATGAAAAACTGTTTTTT.

This chain links TRBV27 with TRBJ2-2, with TRBD2 matching over 8 bases. The CDR3 is made up of 16 amino acids. The V gene end was trimmed by 6 bases and the J gene end by 1 base; junction bases not matched to a gene: 7. CDR1 is MNHEY and CDR2 is SMNVEV in the germline V gene (reference sequence). In nucleotides, the CDR3 is TGTGCCAGCAGGCAGGCGGGGGGTATGAACACCGGGGAGCTGTTTTTT. Amino acids: CASRQAGGMNTGELFF.

J is TRBJ2-3 and V is TRBV5-1, with D possibly TRBD1 on 6 matching bases. Germline CDR1 and CDR2: SGHRS and YFSETQ. The CDR3 runs to 15 residues. Trimming removed 0 bases at V and 0 bases at J, with 8 bases between. The CDR3 DNA reads TGCGCCAGCAGCTTGGACAGGGCGAGCACAGATACGCAGTATTTT. Protein: CASSLDRASTDTQYF.

This clone was counted between two and nine times. This chain uses TRBV5-4 with TRBJ2-7; tentative D call: TRBD2 (6 bases). The CDR3 loop spans 14 amino acids. Germline CDR1 is SGHNT and CDR2 is YYREEE (reference sequence). The V and J ends lost 4 bases and 5 bases respectively, with 16 bases between them. This CDR3 is CASSPSEWGDEQYF. The DNA for the CDR3 is TGTGCCAGCAGCCCGTCTGAGTGGGGGGACGAGCAGTACTTC.

This clone is a singleton in its sample. The chain combines TRBV2 with TRBJ2-7; tentatively, D is TRBD1 (6 bases). Trimming pared 2 bases from V and 0 bases from J, leaving 8 bases between. CDR1 is SNHLY, CDR2 FYNNEI, per germline. This CDR3 contains 14 residues. Here the CDR3 DNA reads TGTGCCAGCAGTGAAATGGACAGCTCCTACGAGCAGTACTTC. Its protein is CASSEMDSSYEQYF.

The genes are TRBV3-1 (or the pseudogene TRBV3-2) and TRBJ1-1; D is ambiguous. Trimming shortened V by 4 bases and J by 4 bases, and 10 bases separated the two germline ends. The germline V gene encodes CDR1 LGHDT and CDR2 YNNKEL (reference sequence). The CDR3 covers 13 residues. The CDR3 bases are TGTGCCAGCAGCCTGCAGGTGACCACTGAAGCTTTCTTT. Amino acids: CASSLQVTTEAFF.

The DNA for the CDR3 is TGTGCCAGTAGTATAAGGGCAGGGGCGTTTGGGTATGGCTACACCTTC. It encodes CASSIRAGAFGYGYTF. The chain uses TRBV19 and TRBJ1-2; TRBD1 might be the D (6 bases). The CDR3 is 16 residues long. V lost 2 bases, J lost 5 bases, and 18 bases lay in between. CDR1 and CDR2 from the germline V gene are LNHDA and SQIVND (reference sequence).

The V and J genes are TRBV5-6 and TRBJ2-5; 7 nucleotides agree with TRBD2. The CDR3 is 13 amino acids. V shed 4 bases, J shed 4 bases, and the junction held 4 bases outside the gene matches. Germline CDR1 and CDR2: SGHDT and YYEEEE. DNA of the CDR3: TGTGCCAGCAGCCATCCGGGAGGAGAGACCCAGTACTTC. Its protein product is CASSHPGGETQYF.

The chain recombines TRBV3-1 (or the pseudogene TRBV3-2) with TRBJ2-3; 12 positions agree with TRBD2. Germline trimming cut 3 bases from V and 4 bases from J; bases unmatched to any gene: 5. Per the germline V gene, CDR1 is LGHDT and CDR2 is YNNKEL (reference sequence). The CDR3 has 16 amino acids. CDR3 region: CASSQRTSGAPDTQYF. CDR3 DNA: TGTGCCAGCAGCCAGAGGACTAGCGGGGCCCCAGATACGCAGTATTTT.

The rearrangement uses TRBV28 and TRBJ2-3; D remains ambiguous. The CDR3 sequence is 15 residues long. Trimming removed 2 bases from V and 1 base from J, with 10 bases in between. Germline values: CDR1 MDHEN, CDR2 SYDVKM. As DNA, the CDR3 is TGTGCCAGCAGTTTAGGCACCCGGGGCACAGATACGCAGTATTTT. Protein sequence: CASSLGTRGTDTQYF.

This chain links TRBV5-1 with TRBJ2-3, with unresolved D. This CDR3 has 13 amino acids. V gave up 0 bases and J gave up 4 bases, with 6 bases separating them. Germline V lookup: CDR1 SGHRS, CDR2 YFSETQ. The CDR3 is CASSLEPPDTQYF. In DNA form, the CDR3 reads TGCGCCAGCAGCTTGGAGCCGCCAGATACGCAGTATTTT.

The chain joins TRBV19 to TRBJ2-7, with 7 bases lining up with TRBD1. CDR3 length: 18 amino acids. Germline loops: CDR1 LNHDA, CDR2 SQIVND (reference sequence). Trimming at V came to 0 bases and at J to 3 bases, leaving 14 bases not matched to a gene. As DNA, the CDR3 is TGTGCCAGTAGTATAGACGCCGAACCGGGACAGCAAGACTACGAGCAGTACTTC. Translating gives CASSIDAEPGQQDYEQYF.

This rearrangement joins TRBV9 to TRBJ1-1; possible D gene TRBD1, 6 bases. The CDR3 length is 14 residues. Germline V CDR1 and CDR2: SGDLS, YYNGEE. Trimming cost V 1 base and J 6 bases, with 13 bases left between them. Written as DNA, the CDR3 is TGTGCCAGCAGCGTACGCGCGGGGGGGCCTGAAGCTTTCTTT. It yields the protein CASSVRAGGPEAFF. Full variable domain (outside the CDR3, taken from reference TRBV9 and TRBJ1-1): DSGVTQTPKHLITATGQRVTLRCSPRSGDLSVYWYQQSLDQGLQFLIQYYNGEERAKGNILERFSAQQFPDLHSELNLSSLELGDSALYFCASSVRAGGPEAFFGQGTRLTVV.

The chain is built from TRBV7-8 and TRBJ2-3; 8 nucleotides line up with TRBD1. J was trimmed by 3 bases and V by 10 bases; bases with no gene match: 9. Germline lookup yields CDR1 SGHVS and CDR2 FQNEAQ. This CDR3 has 14 residues. CDR3 residues: CAMSGGAWTDTQYF. The CDR3 DNA sequence: TGTGCCATGTCAGGGGGCGCGTGGACAGATACGCAGTATTTT.